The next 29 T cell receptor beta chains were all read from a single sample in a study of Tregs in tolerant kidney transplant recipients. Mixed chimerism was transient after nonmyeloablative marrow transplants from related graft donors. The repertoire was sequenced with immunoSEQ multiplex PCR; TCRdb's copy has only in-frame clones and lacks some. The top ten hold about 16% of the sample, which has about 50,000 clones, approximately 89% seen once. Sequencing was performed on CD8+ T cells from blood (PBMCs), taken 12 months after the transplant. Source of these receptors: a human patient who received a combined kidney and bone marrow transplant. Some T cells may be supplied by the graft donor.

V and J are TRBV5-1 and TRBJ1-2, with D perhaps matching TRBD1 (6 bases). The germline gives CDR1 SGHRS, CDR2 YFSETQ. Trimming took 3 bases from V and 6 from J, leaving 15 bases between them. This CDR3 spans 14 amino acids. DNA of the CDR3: TGCGCCAGCAGCTGGGACCTTTCAGGGGATGGCTACACCTTC. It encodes CASSWDLSGDGYTF.

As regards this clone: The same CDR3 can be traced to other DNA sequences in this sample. CDR3 sequence reads: CASSSTSGPYNEQFF. The CDR3 region has the DNA TGTGCCAGCAGCTCGACTAGCGGGCCTTACAATGAGCAGTTCTTC. The genes are TRBV7-2 and TRBJ2-1, with TRBD2 identical over 10 bases. Germline V gene data show CDR1 as SGHTA and CDR2 as FQGNSA. This CDR3 region has 15 residues. The J segment lost 4 bases and the V segment lost 4 bases, leaving 4 bases of the junction unmatched.

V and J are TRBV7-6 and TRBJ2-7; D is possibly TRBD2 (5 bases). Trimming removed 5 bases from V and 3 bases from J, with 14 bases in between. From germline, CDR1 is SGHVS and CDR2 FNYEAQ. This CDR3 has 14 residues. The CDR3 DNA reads TGTGCCAGCAGCCCTGGGAGCCTAGACTACGAGCAGTACTTC. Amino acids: CASSPGSLDYEQYF.

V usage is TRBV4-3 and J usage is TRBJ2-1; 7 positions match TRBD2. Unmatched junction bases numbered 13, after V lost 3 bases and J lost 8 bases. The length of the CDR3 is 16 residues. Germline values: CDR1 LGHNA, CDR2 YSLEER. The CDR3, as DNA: TGCGCCAGCAGCCAGCTTTCTGGGGGGGGGTGGGATGAGCAGTTCTTC. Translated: CASSQLSGGGWDEQFF.

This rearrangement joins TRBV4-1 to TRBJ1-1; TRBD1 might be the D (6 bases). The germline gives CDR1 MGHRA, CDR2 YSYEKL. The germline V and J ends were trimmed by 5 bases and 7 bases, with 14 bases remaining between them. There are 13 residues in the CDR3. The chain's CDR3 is CASSFRQELEAFF. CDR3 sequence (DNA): TGCGCCAGCAGCTTCCGACAGGAACTTGAAGCTTTCTTT.

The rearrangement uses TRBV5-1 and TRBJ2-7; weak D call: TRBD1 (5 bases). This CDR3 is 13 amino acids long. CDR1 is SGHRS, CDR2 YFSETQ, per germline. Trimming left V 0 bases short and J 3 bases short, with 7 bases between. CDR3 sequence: CASSLAQGYEQYF. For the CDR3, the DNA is TGCGCCAGCAGCTTGGCGCAGGGCTACGAGCAGTACTTC.

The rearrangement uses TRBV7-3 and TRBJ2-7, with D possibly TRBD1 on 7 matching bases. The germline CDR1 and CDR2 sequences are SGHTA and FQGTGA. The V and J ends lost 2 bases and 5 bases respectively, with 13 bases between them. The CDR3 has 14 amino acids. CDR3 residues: CASSLGGTDNEQYF. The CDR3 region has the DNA TGTGCCAGCAGCTTAGGGGGGACAGATAACGAGCAGTACTTC.

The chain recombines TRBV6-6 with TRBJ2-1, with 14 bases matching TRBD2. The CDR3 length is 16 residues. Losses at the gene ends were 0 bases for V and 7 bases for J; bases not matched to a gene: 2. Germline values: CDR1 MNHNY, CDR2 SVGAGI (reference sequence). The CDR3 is CASSYSTSGGDNEQFF. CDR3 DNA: TGTGCCAGCAGTTACTCGACTAGCGGGGGGGATAATGAGCAGTTCTTC.

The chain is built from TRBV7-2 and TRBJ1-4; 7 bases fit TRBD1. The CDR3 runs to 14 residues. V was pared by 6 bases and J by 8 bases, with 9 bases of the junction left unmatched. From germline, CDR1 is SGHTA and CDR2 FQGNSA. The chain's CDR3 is CASSFLGTAEKLFF. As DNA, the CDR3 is TGTGCCAGCAGTTTTCTAGGGACAGCCGAAAAACTGTTTTTT.

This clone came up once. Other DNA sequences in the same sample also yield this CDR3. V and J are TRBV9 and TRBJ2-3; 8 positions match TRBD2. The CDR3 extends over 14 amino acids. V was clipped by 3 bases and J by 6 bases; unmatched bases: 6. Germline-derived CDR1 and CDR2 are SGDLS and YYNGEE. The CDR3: CASSGSGTTDTQYF. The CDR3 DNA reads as TGTGCCAGCAGCGGTAGCGGGACCACGGATACGCAGTATTTT. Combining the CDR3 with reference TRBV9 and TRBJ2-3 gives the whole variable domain DSGVTQTPKHLITATGQRVTLRCSPRSGDLSVYWYQQSLDQGLQFLIQYYNGEERAKGNILERFSAQQFPDLHSELNLSSLELGDSALYFCASSGSGTTDTQYFGPGTRLTVL.

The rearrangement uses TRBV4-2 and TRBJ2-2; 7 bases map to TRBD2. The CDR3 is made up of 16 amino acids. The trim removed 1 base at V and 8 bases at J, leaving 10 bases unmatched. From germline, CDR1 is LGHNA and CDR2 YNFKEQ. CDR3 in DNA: TGTGCCAGCAGCCAAGGAGGCGGGAGTCCAATGGGGGAGCTGTTTTTT. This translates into CASSQGGGSPMGELFF.

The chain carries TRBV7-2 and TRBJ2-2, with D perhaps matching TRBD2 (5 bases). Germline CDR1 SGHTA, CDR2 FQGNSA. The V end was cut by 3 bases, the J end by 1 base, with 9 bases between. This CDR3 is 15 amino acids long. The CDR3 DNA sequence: TGTGCCAGCAGCTTTGGCGGGTGGAACACCGGGGAGCTGTTTTTT. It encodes CASSFGGWNTGELFF.

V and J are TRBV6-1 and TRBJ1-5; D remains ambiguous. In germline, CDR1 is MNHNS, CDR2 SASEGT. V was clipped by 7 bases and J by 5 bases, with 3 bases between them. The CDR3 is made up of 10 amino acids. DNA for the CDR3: TGTGCCAGCAACTATCAGCCCCAGCATTTT. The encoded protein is CASNYQPQHF.

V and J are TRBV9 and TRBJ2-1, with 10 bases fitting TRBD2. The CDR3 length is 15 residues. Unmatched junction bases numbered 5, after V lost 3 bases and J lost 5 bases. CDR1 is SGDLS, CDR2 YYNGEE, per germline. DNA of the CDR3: TGTGCCAGCAGCGACACTAGCGGGGTGAACAATGAGCAGTTCTTC. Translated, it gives CASSDTSGVNNEQFF.

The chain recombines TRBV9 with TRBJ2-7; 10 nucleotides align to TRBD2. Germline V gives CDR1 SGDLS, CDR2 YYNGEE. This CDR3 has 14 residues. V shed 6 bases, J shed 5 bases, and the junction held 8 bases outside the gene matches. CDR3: CASNPAGGPHEQYF. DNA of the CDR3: TGTGCCAGCAACCCAGCGGGGGGGCCACACGAGCAGTACTTC.

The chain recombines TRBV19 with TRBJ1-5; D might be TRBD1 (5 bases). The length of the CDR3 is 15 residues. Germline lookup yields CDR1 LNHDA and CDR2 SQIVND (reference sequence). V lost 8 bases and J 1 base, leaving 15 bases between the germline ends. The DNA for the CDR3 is TGTGCCAGTTCGCTTGTACCAGGGAGCAATCAGCCCCAGCATTTT. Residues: CASSLVPGSNQPQHF.

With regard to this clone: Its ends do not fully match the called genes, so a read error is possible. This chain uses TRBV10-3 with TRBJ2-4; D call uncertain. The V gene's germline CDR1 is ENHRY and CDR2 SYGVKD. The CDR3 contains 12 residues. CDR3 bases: TGTGCCACCAGTGAATGGGCAAACATTCAGTACTTC. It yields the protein CATSEWANIQYF.

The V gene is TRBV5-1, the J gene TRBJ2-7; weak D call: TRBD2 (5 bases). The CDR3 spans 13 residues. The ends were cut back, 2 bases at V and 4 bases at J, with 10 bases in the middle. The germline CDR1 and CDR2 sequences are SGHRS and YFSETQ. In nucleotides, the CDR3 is TGCGCCAGCAGCTTTGGCCCGGGGTACGAGCAGTACTTC. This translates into CASSFGPGYEQYF.

The CDR3 DNA follows: TGTGCCAGCAGCCCGGGACAGGGCTCCTACGAGCAGTACTTC. Its protein is CASSPGQGSYEQYF. The chain carries TRBV5-4 and TRBJ2-7; TRBD1 matches 9 bases. This CDR3 spans 14 amino acids. The junction had 2 bases not matched to a gene; V was cut back by 4 bases and J by 0 bases. CDR1 is SGHNT, CDR2 YYREEE, per germline (reference sequence).

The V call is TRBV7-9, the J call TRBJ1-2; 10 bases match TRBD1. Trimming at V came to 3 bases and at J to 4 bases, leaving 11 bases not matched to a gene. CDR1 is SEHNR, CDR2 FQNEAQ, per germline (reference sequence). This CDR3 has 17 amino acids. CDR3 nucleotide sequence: TGTGCCAGCAGCTTGGGGACAGGGGATCTCCTCATCTATGGCTACACCTTC. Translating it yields CASSLGTGDLLIYGYTF.

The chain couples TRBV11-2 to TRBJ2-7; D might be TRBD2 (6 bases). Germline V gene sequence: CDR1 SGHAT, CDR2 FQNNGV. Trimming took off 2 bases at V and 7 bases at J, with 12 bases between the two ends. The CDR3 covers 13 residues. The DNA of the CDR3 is TGTGCCAGCAGCTTATTTCGCGGAGGGGAGCAGTACTTC. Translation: CASSLFRGGEQYF.

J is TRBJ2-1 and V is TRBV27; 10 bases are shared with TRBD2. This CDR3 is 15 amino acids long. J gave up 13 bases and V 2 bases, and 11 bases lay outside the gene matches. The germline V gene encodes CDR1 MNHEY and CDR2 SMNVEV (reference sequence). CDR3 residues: CASSLMGLAGVSQFF. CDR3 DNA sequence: TGTGCCAGCAGTTTAATGGGCCTAGCGGGAGTGTCTCAGTTCTTC.

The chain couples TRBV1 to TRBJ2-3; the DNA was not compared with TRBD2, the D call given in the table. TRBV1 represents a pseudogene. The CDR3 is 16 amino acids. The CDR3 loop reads CTSSQLTSGSTDTQYF. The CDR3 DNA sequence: TGCACCAGCAGCCAGTTGACTAGCGGTAGCACAGATACGCAGTATTTT.

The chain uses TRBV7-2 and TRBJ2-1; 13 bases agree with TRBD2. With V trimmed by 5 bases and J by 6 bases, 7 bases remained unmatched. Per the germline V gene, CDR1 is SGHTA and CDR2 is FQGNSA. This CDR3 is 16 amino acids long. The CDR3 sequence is CASSPWTSGRVNEQFF. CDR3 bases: TGTGCCAGCAGCCCGTGGACTAGCGGGAGAGTCAATGAGCAGTTCTTC. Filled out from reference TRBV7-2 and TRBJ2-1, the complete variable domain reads GAGVSQSPSNKVTEKGKDVELRCDPISGHTALYWYRQSLGQGLEFLIYFQGNSAPDKSGLPSDRFSAERTGGSVSTLTIQRTQQEDSAVYLCASSPWTSGRVNEQFFGPGTRLTVL.

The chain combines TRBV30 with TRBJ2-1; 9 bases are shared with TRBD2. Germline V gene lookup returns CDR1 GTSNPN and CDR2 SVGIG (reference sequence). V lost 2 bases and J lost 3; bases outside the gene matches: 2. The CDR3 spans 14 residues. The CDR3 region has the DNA TGTGCCTGGAGTTTTAGCGGGGGCTACAATGAGCAGTTCTTC. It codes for CAWSFSGGYNEQFF.

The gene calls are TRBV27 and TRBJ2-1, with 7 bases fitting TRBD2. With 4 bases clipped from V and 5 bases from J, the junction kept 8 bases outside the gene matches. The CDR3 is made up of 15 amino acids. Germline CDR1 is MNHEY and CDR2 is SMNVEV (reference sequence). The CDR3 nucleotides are TGTGCCAGCAGTTACCCCCGCGGGGGAAACAATGAGCAGTTCTTC. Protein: CASSYPRGGNNEQFF.

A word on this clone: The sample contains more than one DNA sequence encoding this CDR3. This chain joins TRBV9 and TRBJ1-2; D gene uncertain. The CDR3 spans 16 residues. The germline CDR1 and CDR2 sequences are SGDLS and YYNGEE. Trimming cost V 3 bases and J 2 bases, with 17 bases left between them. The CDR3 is CASSAPRLSSNYGYTF. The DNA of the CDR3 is TGTGCCAGCAGCGCCCCTCGTCTGAGCTCCAACTATGGCTACACCTTC. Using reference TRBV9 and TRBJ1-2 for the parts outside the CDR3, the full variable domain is DSGVTQTPKHLITATGQRVTLRCSPRSGDLSVYWYQQSLDQGLQFLIQYYNGEERAKGNILERFSAQQFPDLHSELNLSSLELGDSALYFCASSAPRLSSNYGYTFGSGTRLTVV.

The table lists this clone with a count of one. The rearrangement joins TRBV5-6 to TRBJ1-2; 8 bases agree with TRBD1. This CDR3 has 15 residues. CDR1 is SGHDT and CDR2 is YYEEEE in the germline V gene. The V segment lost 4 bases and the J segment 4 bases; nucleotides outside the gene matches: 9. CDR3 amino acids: CASSIGQGDPYGYTF. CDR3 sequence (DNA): TGTGCCAGCAGCATCGGACAGGGCGACCCCTATGGCTACACCTTC.

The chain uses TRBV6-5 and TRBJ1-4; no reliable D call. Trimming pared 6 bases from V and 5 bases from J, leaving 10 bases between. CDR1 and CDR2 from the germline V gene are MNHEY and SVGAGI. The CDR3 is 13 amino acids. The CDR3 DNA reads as TGTGCCAGCAGCCTTGGCCGAAATGAAAAACTGTTTTTT. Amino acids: CASSLGRNEKLFF.